Each of the 9 T cell receptor beta chains below was sequenced from the same sample in a study of beta chain features in type 1 diabetes. The investigators reverse transcribed all of the isolated RNA, so they sequenced expressed TCRB transcripts. Sequencing was performed with immunoSEQ multiplex PCR; in TCRdb, only in-frame clones are kept and a portion is missing. The repertoire consists of 430,000 or so clones, with about an eighth occurring once and the leading ten covering approximately 0.05%. The sequencing sample was made of naive CD4+ T cells from blood. Receptor source: a woman under 30 in good health.

This chain joins TRBV10-3 and TRBJ2-4; D assignment may be TRBD1 or TRBD2 (6 bases each). CDR1 is ENHRY, CDR2 SYGVKD, per germline. This CDR3 is built from 18 residues. Trimming removed 2 bases from V and 0 bases from J, with 17 bases in between. The CDR3 region is CAISEAGLAGVAKNIQYF. DNA for the CDR3: TGTGCCATCAGTGAGGCGGGGCTGGCAGGGGTAGCCAAAAACATTCAGTACTTC.

The chain couples TRBV14 to TRBJ1-2; tentative D call: TRBD1 (6 bases). The germline V gene encodes CDR1 SGHDN and CDR2 FVKESK. This CDR3 region has 14 residues. V shed 1 base and J shed 12 bases, with 18 bases lying between them. For the CDR3, the DNA is TGTGCCAGCAGCCAAGTCGGGACACGCGCCGGGAACACCTTC. Translation: CASSQVGTRAGNTF.

The chain combines TRBV30 with TRBJ1-3, with 8 bases that match TRBD1. The CDR3 length is 13 residues. The germline CDR1 and CDR2 sequences are GTSNPN and SVGIG (reference sequence). Trimming took 5 bases from V and 4 from J; bases not matched to a gene: 4. The CDR3 coding sequence is TGTGCCTGGTCAAGGACAGGGGGAAACACCATATATTTT. Protein: CAWSRTGGNTIYF.

This clone occurred a few times. The chain uses TRBV27 and TRBJ2-7; D is undetermined. The V gene lost 6 bases and the J gene lost 5 bases, with 8 bases spanning the gap. Germline CDR1 reads MNHEY; CDR2 reads SMNVEV (reference sequence). The CDR3 has 11 amino acids. This CDR3 is CASSHRHEQYF. Here the CDR3 DNA reads TGTGCCAGCAGCCACCGCCACGAGCAGTACTTC.

The genes are TRBV16 and TRBJ1-1; no reliable D call. Germline V gives CDR1 KGHSY, CDR2 FQNENV. V gave up 4 bases and J gave up 10 bases, with 22 bases separating them. This CDR3 region has 15 residues. The CDR3 DNA sequence: TGTGCCAGCAGCCCCACGGGTGTGGCCCTCGGGGTAGCTTTCTTT. This encodes CASSPTGVALGVAFF.

The chain recombines TRBV2 with TRBJ1-5; D is unclear. Trimming removed 8 bases from V and 0 bases from J, with 8 bases in between. The CDR3 totals 13 residues. From germline, CDR1 is SNHLY and CDR2 FYNNEI. The CDR3: CASGLNSNQPQHF. The DNA of the CDR3 is TGTGCCAGCGGGTTGAATAGCAATCAGCCCCAGCATTTT.

The V gene is TRBV6-1, the J gene TRBJ2-3, with D unclear. Germline V gives CDR1 MNHNS, CDR2 SASEGT. The CDR3 has 15 residues. The V end was cut by 4 bases, the J end by 0 bases, with 11 bases between. Written as DNA, the CDR3 is TGTGCCAGCAGTGTCGATGGGGTTAGCACAGATACGCAGTATTTT. Translated: CASSVDGVSTDTQYF.

The rearrangement uses TRBV28 and TRBJ1-1, with a tentative D call TRBD1 (6 bases). Per the germline V gene, CDR1 is MDHEN and CDR2 is SYDVKM. The CDR3 is made up of 14 amino acids. V was clipped by 3 bases and J by 6 bases, with 14 bases between them. In DNA form, the CDR3 reads TGTGCCAGCAGTTTGACAGGATCGAAGGCTGAAGCTTTCTTT. Translating gives CASSLTGSKAEAFF.

The chain combines TRBV19 with TRBJ2-3, with D perhaps TRBD2 (6 bases). Between the trimmed V and J ends, which lost 6 bases and 4 bases, there was a span of 17 bases. The CDR3 has 15 amino acids. Germline V CDR1 and CDR2: LNHDA, SQIVND (reference sequence). CDR3 nucleotides: TGTGCCAGTAGCTACGGGTCGGGAGTGTCAGATACGCAGTATTTT. Translating it yields CASSYGSGVSDTQYF.